Listed here are 23 T cell receptor beta chains from one sample, sequenced in a study of blood T cell repertoires in COVID-19. Sequenced by immunoSEQ multiplex PCR; TCRdb stores in-frame clones only, minus some. The table shows about 110,000 clones, with 70% to 90% occurring only once. The sample comprised peripheral blood. The source is a human donor in a cohort sampled during active COVID-19.

The chain combines TRBV6-5 with TRBJ1-1, with 7 positions matching TRBD1. Germline V CDR1 and CDR2: MNHEY, SVGAGI. With V trimmed by 8 bases and J by 1 base, 7 bases remained unmatched. The CDR3 spans 14 residues. CDR3 protein: CASGDRAENTEAFF. CDR3 nucleotide sequence: TGTGCCAGCGGAGACAGGGCAGAGAACACTGAAGCTTTCTTT.

The V call is TRBV5-8, the J call TRBJ2-7; D is possibly TRBD2 (5 bases). The CDR3 runs 14 residues. From germline, CDR1 is SGHTS and CDR2 YDEGEE. Trimming left V 1 base short and J 3 bases short, with 11 bases between. The CDR3 sequence: CASSLYSALYEQYF. The CDR3 DNA is TGTGCCAGCAGCTTGTATAGCGCCCTCTACGAGCAGTACTTC.

The DNA of the CDR3 is TGTGCCAGCAGTCTTCGACAGGTCACCAACACCGGGGAGCTGTTTTTT. This gives the protein CASSLRQVTNTGELFF. The V call is TRBV6-6, the J call TRBJ2-2, with a tentative D call TRBD1 (6 bases). This CDR3 has 16 residues. The V gene's germline CDR1 is MNHNY and CDR2 SVGAGI (reference sequence). V lost 5 bases and J lost 2, with 15 bases in between.

The chain joins TRBV6-4 to TRBJ2-3; 7 bases line up with TRBD2. Unmatched junction bases numbered 3, after V lost 0 bases and J lost 9 bases. Germline V gene data show CDR1 as MRHNA and CDR2 as SNTAGT. The CDR3 consists of 13 residues. The CDR3 loop is CASSDSRGVTQYF. In DNA form, the CDR3 reads TGTGCCAGCAGTGACTCTCGGGGGGTAACGCAGTATTTT.

In DNA form, the CDR3 reads TGTGCCAGTAGTAAGGGGATCCGAAACACCATATATTTT. The encoded protein is CASSKGIRNTIYF. The V gene is TRBV19, the J gene TRBJ1-3; a weak D match, TRBD1 (5 bases). The CDR3 length is 13 residues. Germline-derived CDR1 and CDR2 are LNHDA and SQIVND (reference sequence). V lost 4 bases and J lost 5, with 9 bases in between.

The chain employs TRBV7-9 and TRBJ1-2; 12 bases are shared with TRBD1. This CDR3 has 15 residues. V shed 5 bases, J shed 7 bases, and the junction held 8 bases outside the gene matches. CDR1 and CDR2 from the germline V gene are SEHNR and FQNEAQ (reference sequence). DNA of the CDR3: TGTGCCAGCAGCGCTCCGGGACAGGGGGCAATTGGCTACACCTTC. Translation gives CASSAPGQGAIGYTF.

This chain links TRBV6-1 with TRBJ2-5; 8 bases map to TRBD2. Looked up from germline, CDR1 is MNHNS and CDR2 is SASEGT. V lost 2 bases, J lost 1 base, and 6 bases stayed unmatched. This CDR3 has 16 amino acids. In DNA, the CDR3 is TGTGCCAGCAGTGAACTTCGGGGGGGGCGCCAAGAGACCCAGTACTTC. This gives the protein CASSELRGGRQETQYF.

This chain uses TRBV7-8 with TRBJ1-5; D is uncertain. The germline V gene has CDR1 SGHVS and CDR2 FQNEAQ. The germline V and J ends were trimmed by 1 base and 11 bases, with 12 bases remaining between them. The CDR3 is 13 residues long. In nucleotides, the CDR3 is TGTGCCAGCAGCTTAGGTGGGCTCCAGTCCCAGCATTTT. Protein product: CASSLGGLQSQHF.

CDR3 sequence reads: CASSPGGIGSNQPQHF. The CDR3 DNA follows: TGTGCCAGCAGCCCAGGGGGAATAGGTAGCAATCAGCCCCAGCATTTT. This chain joins TRBV7-9 and TRBJ1-5; 7 positions agree with TRBD1. This CDR3 comprises 16 residues. Germline CDR1 is SEHNR and CDR2 is FQNEAQ (reference sequence). J was trimmed by 0 bases and V by 5 bases; bases with no gene match: 7.

The V call is TRBV4-1, the J call TRBJ2-5; D might be TRBD1 (6 bases). The ends were cut back, 1 base at V and 4 bases at J, with 10 bases in the middle. Germline V gene sequence: CDR1 MGHRA, CDR2 YSYEKL. The CDR3 has 14 amino acids. CDR3 nucleotide sequence: TGCGCCAGCAGCCAAGTTTACAGGGCAGAGACCCAGTACTTC. Amino acids: CASSQVYRAETQYF.

The V gene is TRBV18, the J gene TRBJ2-7, with D perhaps matching TRBD1 (6 bases). This CDR3 has 14 residues. Trimming removed 6 bases at V and 3 bases at J, with 15 bases between. Germline V gene lookup returns CDR1 KGHSH and CDR2 LQKENI. The DNA of the CDR3 is TGTGCCAGCTCCTCGGACAGTAAACTCTACGAGCAGTACTTC. It translates to CASSSDSKLYEQYF.

This rearrangement joins TRBV19 to TRBJ2-2; 9 bases align to TRBD1. Germline values: CDR1 LNHDA, CDR2 SQIVND (reference sequence). This CDR3 is 16 amino acids long. Germline trimming cut 4 bases from V and 2 bases from J; bases unmatched to any gene: 5. The CDR3 bases are TGTGCCAGTAGTAACCCGGGACAGGGAAACACCGGGGAGCTGTTTTTT. Translated, it gives CASSNPGQGNTGELFF.

V is TRBV27 and J is TRBJ2-5; 12 bases map to TRBD1. Germline V gene data show CDR1 as MNHEY and CDR2 as SMNVEV (reference sequence). The J segment lost 3 bases and the V segment lost 10 bases, leaving 6 bases of the junction unmatched. This CDR3 comprises 14 residues. The CDR3: CATGQGAKKETQYF. The CDR3 region has the DNA TGTGCCACGGGACAGGGGGCCAAGAAAGAGACCCAGTACTTC.

This chain connects TRBV7-9 to TRBJ1-2; no clear D gene. Germline CDR1 is SEHNR and CDR2 is FQNEAQ (reference sequence). The CDR3 totals 13 residues. With 5 bases removed from V and 2 bases from J, the gap between germline ends came to 9 bases. The CDR3 DNA reads TGTGCCAGCAGCGCCGGAGGGAACTATGGCTACACCTTC. Amino acid sequence: CASSAGGNYGYTF.

V and J are TRBV20-1 and TRBJ2-3, with 7 bases aligning to TRBD1. The V segment lost 3 bases and the J segment 0 bases; nucleotides outside the gene matches: 9. CDR1 and CDR2 (germline): DFQATT, SNEGSKA (reference sequence). The CDR3 covers 16 residues. The CDR3, as DNA: TGCAGTGCTAGTCGTGAGACAGGGTCGAGCACAGATACGCAGTATTTT. Its translation: CSASRETGSSTDTQYF.

V gene TRBV7-2 combines with J gene TRBJ1-1; D gene uncertain. The germline gives CDR1 SGHTA, CDR2 FQGNSA. There are 14 residues in the CDR3. V was clipped by 4 bases and J by 0 bases, with 9 bases between them. The DNA for the CDR3 is TGTGCCAGCAGCTCGAGCCGTATGAACACTGAAGCTTTCTTT. Its translation: CASSSSRMNTEAFF.

The chain joins TRBV6-2 or TRBV6-3 to TRBJ2-5; the match to TRBD1 covers 8 bases. The J segment lost 1 base and the V segment lost 5 bases, leaving 12 bases of the junction unmatched. This CDR3 spans 17 amino acids. Germline values: CDR1 MNHEY, CDR2 SVGEGT. CDR3 residues: CASSGGLYRGFQETQYF. The CDR3 coding sequence is TGTGCCAGCAGTGGGGGCCTTTACAGGGGGTTCCAAGAGACCCAGTACTTC.

Worth noting for this clone: One junction end disagrees with the germline gene, perhaps due to a read error. The chain combines TRBV6-6 with TRBJ2-2; 12 bases line up with TRBD2. The germline V gene encodes CDR1 MNHNY and CDR2 SVGAGI (reference sequence). There are 16 residues in the CDR3. The CDR3 spells CASSHRTSGNPGELFF. DNA for the CDR3: TGTGCCAGCAGCCACCGGACTAGCGGGAACCCCGGGGAGCTGTTTTTT.

The rearrangement joins TRBV19 to TRBJ1-1; TRBD1 is a possible D gene (6 bases). Trimming took off 6 bases at V and 8 bases at J, with 16 bases between the two ends. CDR1 and CDR2 from the germline V gene are LNHDA and SQIVND (reference sequence). This CDR3 is 13 amino acids long. As DNA, the CDR3 is TGTGCCAGTAGCCCTACCATAGGACAGGAAGCTTTCTTT. Translation: CASSPTIGQEAFF.

V usage is TRBV18 and J usage is TRBJ2-7; 10 positions agree with TRBD1. The CDR3 runs 15 residues. Trimming at V came to 3 bases and at J to 1 base, leaving 3 bases not matched to a gene. Germline CDR1 is KGHSH and CDR2 is LQKENI. The CDR3 sequence is CASSPRDRGSYEQYF. DNA for the CDR3: TGTGCCAGCTCACCTAGGGACAGGGGATCCTACGAGCAGTACTTC.

This chain joins TRBV7-9 and TRBJ2-7, with D perhaps TRBD1 (5 bases). V was trimmed by 1 base and J by 2 bases, leaving 12 bases between them. Per germline, CDR1 SEHNR and CDR2 FQNEAQ (reference sequence). The CDR3 length is 15 residues. This CDR3 is CASSLVSGRTYEQYF. The CDR3 nucleotides read TGTGCCAGCAGCTTAGTTTCAGGGCGGACCTACGAGCAGTACTTC. Filled out from reference TRBV7-9 and TRBJ2-7, the complete variable domain reads DTGVSQNPRHKITKRGQNVTFRCDPISEHNRLYWYRQTLGQGPEFLTYFQNEAQLEKSRLLSDRFSAERPKGSFSTLEIQRTEQGDSAMYLCASSLVSGRTYEQYFGPGTRLTVT.

The chain recombines TRBV5-1 with TRBJ2-4; D might be TRBD2 (6 bases). Germline V CDR1 and CDR2: SGHRS, YFSETQ. Trimming pared 0 bases from V and 4 bases from J, leaving 8 bases between. This CDR3 spans 14 amino acids. CDR3 residues: CASSLEAGKNIQYF. Written as DNA, the CDR3 is TGCGCCAGCAGCTTGGAAGCGGGTAAAAACATTCAGTACTTC. Based on the CDR3 plus reference TRBV5-1 and TRBJ2-4, the full variable domain is KAGVTQTPRYLIKTRGQQVTLSCSPISGHRSVSWYQQTPGQGLQFLFEYFSETQRNKGNFPGRFSGRQFSNSRSEMNVSTLELGDSALYLCASSLEAGKNIQYFGAGTRLSVL.

The V and J genes are TRBV28 and TRBJ1-6, with D perhaps TRBD1 (5 bases). The V end lost 4 bases, the J end lost 7 bases, and 5 bases lay between the germline ends. CDR3 length equals 12 residues. Looked up from germline, CDR1 is MDHEN and CDR2 is SYDVKM. CDR3 sequence (DNA): TGTGCCAGCAGTTCAGGGAATTCACCCCTCCACTTT. Protein product: CASSSGNSPLHF.